This is a list of T cell receptor beta chains from one sample in a study of T cells in tuberculosis. Sequencing used immunoSEQ multiplex PCR; TCRdb keeps in-frame clones, though not all of them. Of about 49,000 clones in the sample, nearly 95% were seen once. The sample here was PBMCs, taken at tuberculosis diagnosis. The receptors stem from an adult with tuberculosis. Both conserved end residues are trimmed from each CDR3. Each record gives: CDR3 protein, V gene, clone size. Clone size is given for some rows only: seen once, a few or many times, or a class if the clone is expanded.

ASSPGTGTGDEQY,TRBV4-3,.
ASSLAGGSNQPQH,TRBV28,.
ASSEARDRVGYT,TRBV6-1,.
ASSYRSEETQY,TRBV6-6,.
ASSEASGRANEQF,TRBV6-1,.
ASSLRGDNEQF,TRBV5-4,.
ASSQSGLGPNTGELF,TRBV23-1,.
ASSASNTGITEAF,TRBV9,.
ATKGLGNADTQY,TRBV15,.
ASSDQRVARNTGELF,TRBV2,.
ASSLIRPILSGNTIY,TRBV7-6,.
ASSVGVTNYGYT,TRBV28,.
ASSLTGGRGTEAF,TRBV9,.
ASSYRGYTEAF,TRBV6-5,.
SVGTGIWTDTQY,TRBV29-1,.
ASNGISGANVLT,TRBV2,.
AWNRGRVSTEAF,TRBV30,once
AWKLGHLNYGYT,TRBV30,.